This T cell receptor beta chain appears in the sequencing data of a study of PD-1 blockade in classical Hodgkin lymphoma. Brentuximab vedotin exposure varied, and every patient relapsed after autologous stem cell transplantation. Germline assignment: CDR1 SGHDT and CDR2 YYEEEE. This CDR3 region has 15 residues. Trimming cost V 0 bases and J 0 bases, with 9 bases left between them. The data were produced by immunoSEQ multiplex PCR, yet TCRdb's version contains in-frame clones alone and is incomplete. Of about 24,000 clones in the sample, under 90% were seen once. This chain joins TRBV5-6 and TRBJ1-1, with unresolved D. This receptor was obtained from a human donor with classical Hodgkin lymphoma. The material sequenced was peripheral blood mononuclear cells (PBMCs), taken before the second cycle of nivolumab. CDR3 protein: CASSLGGRVNTEAFF. In DNA, the CDR3 is TGTGCCAGCAGCTTGGGAGGACGAGTGAACACTGAAGCTTTCTTT.